This TCR beta chain was sequenced during a study of technical replicates of blood from several donors. Repertoires were generated with immunoSEQ multiplex PCR, while TCRdb's copy carries only in-frame clones and drops some. The top ten hold about 4.5% of the sample, which has around 60,000 clones, 80% to 95% seen once. Germline loops: CDR1 MGHRA, CDR2 YSYEKL. This CDR3 comprises 16 residues. The J segment lost 5 bases and the V segment lost 4 bases, leaving 12 bases of the junction unmatched. This sequence originates from a human donor in good health. Some clones in this sample may be carry-over from other donors' samples. This chain connects TRBV4-1 to TRBJ2-5, with 8 positions matching TRBD2. Sequencing used PBMCs. The DNA for the CDR3 is TGCGCCAGCAGCCCTGGATATTCCCCGGGAGGGGAGACCCAGTACTTC. Protein sequence: CASSPGYSPGGETQYF.